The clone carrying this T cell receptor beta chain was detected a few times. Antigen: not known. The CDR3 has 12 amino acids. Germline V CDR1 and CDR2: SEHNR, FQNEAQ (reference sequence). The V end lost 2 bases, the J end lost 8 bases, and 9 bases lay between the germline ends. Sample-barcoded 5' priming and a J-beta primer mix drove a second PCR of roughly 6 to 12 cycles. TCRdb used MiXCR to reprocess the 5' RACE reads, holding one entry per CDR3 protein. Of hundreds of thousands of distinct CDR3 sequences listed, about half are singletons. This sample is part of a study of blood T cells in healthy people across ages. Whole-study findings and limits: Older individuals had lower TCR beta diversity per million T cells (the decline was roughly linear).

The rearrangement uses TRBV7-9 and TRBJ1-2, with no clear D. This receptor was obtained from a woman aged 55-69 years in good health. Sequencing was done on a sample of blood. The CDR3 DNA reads TGTGCCAGCAGCTTAAGTAGGGCGGGCTACACCTTC. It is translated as CASSLSRAGYTF.